This T cell receptor beta chain appears in the sequencing data of a study of response to subunit inactivated influenza vaccine. Whole-study findings and limits: The authors offered the suggestion that each seasonal influenza vaccination recruits few new T cells.

V was shortened by 0 bases and J by 2 bases, with 14 bases between the two germline ends. Germline V lookup: CDR1 MNHEY, CDR2 SVGEGT. The CDR3 runs 16 residues. A remark on this clonotype: Its antigen is unidentified.

MiXCR, applied by TCRdb to the RT-PCR reads, yields one record per CDR3 protein. Of about 800,000 distinct CDR3 sequences in the sample, 21% were seen once. This specimen consisted of PBMCs from blood, obtained less than 6 days after vaccination. This TCR derives from a man aged 45 to 65 who received an inactivated influenza vaccine. The chain has TRBV6-2 or TRBV6-3 and TRBJ2-7; D is ambiguous. CDR3 loop: CASSYSIQASPYEQYF. In DNA form, the CDR3 reads TGTGCCAGCAGTTACTCGATTCAGGCAAGCCCCTACGAGCAGTACTTC.